The rows below give T cell receptor beta chains drawn from one sample of a study of blood T cell repertoires in COVID-19. The assay was immunoSEQ multiplex PCR, and TCRdb's table has in-frame clones only and misses some. This sample carries 200,000 to 250,000 clones, 84% of them seen once, and the ten largest clones take about 8.9%. Sample: peripheral blood. These receptors were collected from a man in his fifties or sixties with active or convalescent COVID-19. Both conserved end residues are part of each CDR3. The D gene is left open where the match is weak. Where a row states a size, it is once, few, many or the class of an expanded clone; other rows omit it.

>13|TRBV28|TRBJ1-1|.|.
CASSIHGRGEAFF
TGTGCCAGCAGCATACATGGCCGGGGGGAAGCTTTCTTT
>14|TRBV27|TRBJ1-2|.|once
CASRYNRASYGYTF
TGTGCCAGCAGATACAACAGGGCCAGCTATGGCTACACCTTC
>16|TRBV3-1/TRBV3-2|TRBJ2-5|.|.
CASSLKQGQVGETQYF
TGTGCCAGCAGCCTCAAACAGGGACAAGTCGGAGAGACCCAGTACTTC
>11|TRBV18|TRBJ2-1|.|.
CASSQQGGLFF
TGTGCCAGCTCACAACAGGGAGGGCTGTTCTTC
>15|TRBV3-1/TRBV3-2|TRBJ1-5|.|once
CASSQEGRQLQPQHF
TGTGCCAGCAGCCAAGAAGGGAGGCAGTTGCAGCCCCAGCATTTT
>17|TRBV3-1/TRBV3-2|TRBJ2-3|TRBD2|.
CASSQGTSGRNFDTQYF
TGTGCCAGCAGCCAGGGGACTAGCGGGAGGAATTTCGATACGCAGTATTTT
>16|TRBV5-6|TRBJ2-5|.|.
CASSLEVGRGEETQYF
TGTGCCAGCAGCTTGGAAGTGGGCAGGGGGGAAGAGACCCAGTACTTC
>12|TRBV4-1|TRBJ2-2|TRBD1|.
CASSQQSGGLFF
TGCGCCAGCAGCCAGCAATCAGGGGGGCTGTTTTTT
>15|TRBV4-3|TRBJ1-2|.|.
CASSQDFGGNYGYTF
TGCGCCAGCAGCCAAGATTTCGGGGGAAACTATGGCTACACCTTC
>16|TRBV7-6|TRBJ2-5|.|.
CASSLARAAGQETQYF
TGTGCCAGCAGCTTAGCGCGGGCAGCCGGTCAAGAGACCCAGTACTTC